Below, 21 T cell receptor beta chains from the same sample are listed, as sequenced in a study of cytomegalovirus exposure and HLA in healthy donors. Vbeta (60) and Jbeta (13) primers were used in the PCR. Assay: immunoSEQ multiplex PCR; the TCRdb copy retains only in-frame clones and omits some. The sample lists over 130,000 clones, around three quarters occurring once. Sequenced input: PBMCs. The receptors derive from a woman aged 40-49 years in good health and CMV-seropositive.

This rearrangement joins TRBV19 to TRBJ1-5, with 10 bases that match TRBD1. The CDR3 totals 14 residues. J lost 5 bases, V lost 5 bases, and 3 bases had no gene match. Looked up from germline, CDR1 is LNHDA and CDR2 is SQIVND (reference sequence). The CDR3 sequence: CASSATGGYQPQHF. The CDR3 bases are TGTGCCAGTAGTGCGACAGGGGGCTATCAGCCCCAGCATTTT.

There are a few counts of this clone. This chain joins TRBV7-9 and TRBJ1-2, with TRBD1 matching 9 bases. V gave up 3 bases and J gave up 4 bases; unmatched junction bases: 9. This CDR3 has 16 amino acids. Germline CDR1 and CDR2: SEHNR and FQNEAQ (reference sequence). The CDR3 sequence is CASSFSQGAVFYGYTF. The CDR3 bases are TGTGCCAGCAGCTTCTCACAGGGGGCGGTTTTCTATGGCTACACCTTC.

The table lists this clone with a few counts. The gene calls are TRBV7-2 and TRBJ2-7; 9 nucleotides agree with TRBD2. Germline V gene lookup returns CDR1 SGHTA and CDR2 FQGNSA. V was pared by 1 base and J by 2 bases, with 3 bases of the junction left unmatched. The CDR3 runs 15 residues. In DNA form, the CDR3 reads TGTGCCAGCAGCTTAGTCGAGCGGGGGGCCTACGAGCAGTACTTC. It specifies CASSLVERGAYEQYF. Using reference TRBV7-2 and TRBJ2-7 for the parts outside the CDR3, the full variable domain is GAGVSQSPSNKVTEKGKDVELRCDPISGHTALYWYRQSLGQGLEFLIYFQGNSAPDKSGLPSDRFSAERTGGSVSTLTIQRTQQEDSAVYLCASSLVERGAYEQYFGPGTRLTVT.

V is TRBV14 and J is TRBJ2-2; perhaps TRBD2 as D (6 bases). Germline values: CDR1 SGHDN, CDR2 FVKESK. The CDR3 spans 13 residues. V was cut by 6 bases and J by 5 bases, with 10 bases left in between. Here the CDR3 DNA reads TGTGCCAGCAGTTTTGGGGGGACCGGGGAGCTGTTTTTT. Translating it yields CASSFGGTGELFF.

J is TRBJ2-5 and V is TRBV13, with 9 bases matching TRBD2. The CDR3 sequence is 15 residues long. J was trimmed by 4 bases and V by 5 bases; bases with no gene match: 8. The V gene's germline CDR1 is PRHDT and CDR2 FYEKMQ (reference sequence). CDR3 coding DNA: TGTGCCAGCAGCGGTGCGGGAGGGGGCCCAGAGACCCAGTACTTC. The encoded protein is CASSGAGGGPETQYF.

V gene TRBV5-1 combines with J gene TRBJ2-2, with D unclear. The V gene's germline CDR1 is SGHRS and CDR2 YFSETQ. CDR3 length: 15 amino acids. Trimming left V 0 bases short and J 2 bases short, with 8 bases between. This CDR3 is CASSLAVSNTGELFF. The CDR3 nucleotides are TGCGCCAGCAGCTTGGCCGTCTCCAACACCGGGGAGCTGTTTTTT.

The chain recombines TRBV19 with TRBJ2-5; no definite D call. V was shortened by 9 bases and J by 2 bases, with 16 bases between the two germline ends. This CDR3 has 14 amino acids. Germline CDR1 reads LNHDA; CDR2 reads SQIVND (reference sequence). The CDR3 bases are TGTGCCAGCGCGGTGCCCCAACTTCAAGAGACCCAGTACTTC. It encodes CASAVPQLQETQYF.

The chain uses TRBV10-3 and TRBJ1-3; D gene unclear. Per germline, CDR1 ENHRY and CDR2 SYGVKD. Trimming shortened V by 10 bases and J by 1 base, and 14 bases separated the two germline ends. There are 14 residues in the CDR3. The CDR3 is CATLRVESGNTIYF. DNA for the CDR3: TGTGCCACCCTTCGAGTCGAGTCTGGAAACACCATATATTTT.

This chain joins TRBV11-3 and TRBJ2-7; perhaps TRBD1 as D (5 bases). V was trimmed by 3 bases and J by 1 base, leaving 13 bases between them. Germline assignment: CDR1 SGHNT and CDR2 YENEEA. The CDR3 sequence is 15 residues long. CDR3 protein: CASSFSSTGSYEQYF. The CDR3 coding sequence is TGTGCCAGCAGCTTTAGTTCAACAGGTTCCTACGAGCAGTACTTC.

The V call is TRBV27, the J call TRBJ2-1; TRBD2 aligns across 8 bases. The germline gives CDR1 MNHEY, CDR2 SMNVEV (reference sequence). V gave up 0 bases and J gave up 7 bases; unmatched junction bases: 5. The CDR3 loop spans 15 amino acids. The chain's CDR3 is CASSLSSTSGNEQFF. The CDR3 coding sequence is TGTGCCAGCAGTTTATCGAGTACTAGCGGTAATGAGCAGTTCTTC.

V and J are TRBV5-1 and TRBJ1-4; D may be TRBD1 (6 bases). Trimming pared 4 bases from V and 5 bases from J, leaving 12 bases between. The CDR3 has 14 residues. Germline CDR1 and CDR2: SGHRS and YFSETQ. CDR3 in amino acids: CASSIQGSNEKLFF. In DNA form, the CDR3 reads TGCGCCAGCAGCATACAGGGAAGCAATGAAAAACTGTTTTTT. Drawing the rest from reference TRBV5-1 and TRBJ1-4, the complete variable domain is KAGVTQTPRYLIKTRGQQVTLSCSPISGHRSVSWYQQTPGQGLQFLFEYFSETQRNKGNFPGRFSGRQFSNSRSEMNVSTLELGDSALYLCASSIQGSNEKLFFGSGTQLSVL.

Here the CDR3 DNA reads TGCGCCAGCAGCAGAAATATTCTACTGGGCTATGGTAGCGGGAGGGGTCTCGATGAGCAGTTCTTC. It yields the protein CASSRNILLGYGSGRGLDEQFF. The chain couples TRBV5-1 to TRBJ2-1, with 11 bases aligning to TRBD2. The CDR3 is made up of 22 amino acids. The trim removed 4 bases at V and 8 bases at J, leaving 29 bases unmatched. Germline V gene sequence: CDR1 SGHRS, CDR2 YFSETQ. Supplemented by reference TRBV5-1 and TRBJ2-1, the full variable domain reads KAGVTQTPRYLIKTRGQQVTLSCSPISGHRSVSWYQQTPGQGLQFLFEYFSETQRNKGNFPGRFSGRQFSNSRSEMNVSTLELGDSALYLCASSRNILLGYGSGRGLDEQFFGPGTRLTVL.

This chain links TRBV25-1 with TRBJ1-1; the match to TRBD1 covers 8 bases. V was pared by 2 bases and J by 0 bases, with 8 bases of the junction left unmatched. Germline V CDR1 and CDR2: MGHDK, SYGVNS. This CDR3 has 17 amino acids. The CDR3 here is CASSERYPTGVNTEAFF. In DNA, the CDR3 is TGTGCCAGCAGTGAACGCTACCCGACAGGGGTGAACACTGAAGCTTTCTTT.

Notes on this clone: The sample holds other DNA sequences that translate to the same CDR3. Here the CDR3 DNA reads TGTGCCAGTAGTGCCACTTCTTTCGCGGGAGGGCCAAGGGGCAATGAGCAGTTCTTC. It encodes CASSATSFAGGPRGNEQFF. The rearrangement links TRBV9 to TRBJ2-1, with 9 bases aligning to TRBD2. This CDR3 region has 19 residues. J was trimmed by 6 bases and V by 8 bases; bases with no gene match: 24. Germline CDR1 reads SGDLS; CDR2 reads YYNGEE.

The chain joins TRBV7-2 to TRBJ2-7, with D possibly being TRBD2 (6 bases). V shed 6 bases and J shed 0 bases, with 12 bases lying between them. Germline lookup yields CDR1 SGHTA and CDR2 FQGNSA. The CDR3 runs to 14 residues. The CDR3 is CASRREEHSYEQYF. The CDR3 DNA sequence: TGTGCCAGCAGGCGGGAAGAACACTCCTACGAGCAGTACTTC.

V gene TRBV21-1 combines with J gene TRBJ1-1. TRBV21-1 is shown as a pseudogene. The CDR3 contains 15 residues. CDR3 coding DNA: TGTGCCAGCAGCAAAGGGGGGGACGGGTCGACTGAAGCTTTCTTT. This gives the protein CASSKGGDGSTEAFF.

The DNA for the CDR3 is TGTGCCAGCAGCCCCCGACTAGCTGGAGGGGAGCTGTTTTTT. Residues: CASSPRLAGGELFF. The rearrangement joins TRBV7-3 to TRBJ2-2, with 7 bases aligning to TRBD2. The ends lost 5 bases at V and 8 bases at J; junction bases unmatched: 8. The length of the CDR3 is 14 residues. CDR1 and CDR2 (germline): SGHTA, FQGTGA.

The V gene is TRBV27, the J gene TRBJ2-3; a weak D match, TRBD2 (6 bases). Trimming left V 5 bases short and J 6 bases short, with 18 bases between. The length of the CDR3 is 15 residues. The germline V gene has CDR1 MNHEY and CDR2 SMNVEV (reference sequence). The CDR3 region has the DNA TGTGCCAGCAGTCCACTAACTATTCGGGGGGATACGCAGTATTTT. Translated: CASSPLTIRGDTQYF.

This clone appeared once. The chain uses TRBV2 and TRBJ2-7; 7 positions agree with TRBD1. This CDR3 contains 14 residues. From germline, CDR1 is SNHLY and CDR2 FYNNEI. V was clipped by 8 bases and J by 6 bases; unmatched bases: 13. The CDR3 is CASSTDRSRAEQYF. The CDR3 DNA is TGTGCCAGCTCTACGGACAGGAGCCGGGCCGAGCAGTACTTC. Variable domain in full (rest from reference TRBV2 and TRBJ2-7): EPEVTQTPSHQVTQMGQEVILRCVPISNHLYFYWYRQILGQKVEFLVSFYNNEISEKSEIFDDQFSVERPDGSNFTLKIRSTKLEDSAMYFCASSTDRSRAEQYFGPGTRLTVT.

The chain uses TRBV5-1 and TRBJ1-2; D might be TRBD1 (6 bases). V was shortened by 5 bases and J by 3 bases, with 17 bases between the two germline ends. The CDR3 is 15 residues long. Germline V lookup: CDR1 SGHRS, CDR2 YFSETQ. The CDR3 sequence is CASSRANREYYGYTF. The CDR3 nucleotides read TGCGCCAGCAGTAGGGCGAACAGGGAATACTATGGCTACACCTTC. Drawing the rest from reference TRBV5-1 and TRBJ1-2, the complete variable domain is KAGVTQTPRYLIKTRGQQVTLSCSPISGHRSVSWYQQTPGQGLQFLFEYFSETQRNKGNFPGRFSGRQFSNSRSEMNVSTLELGDSALYLCASSRANREYYGYTFGSGTRLTVV.

This chain connects TRBV7-6 to TRBJ2-3; 9 positions match TRBD2. The junction had 4 bases not matched to a gene; V was cut back by 4 bases and J by 5 bases. The CDR3 loop spans 14 amino acids. Looked up from germline, CDR1 is SGHVS and CDR2 is FNYEAQ. The CDR3 loop reads CASSSSGEEDTQYF. The CDR3 DNA reads TGTGCCAGCAGCTCTAGCGGGGAGGAAGATACGCAGTATTTT.